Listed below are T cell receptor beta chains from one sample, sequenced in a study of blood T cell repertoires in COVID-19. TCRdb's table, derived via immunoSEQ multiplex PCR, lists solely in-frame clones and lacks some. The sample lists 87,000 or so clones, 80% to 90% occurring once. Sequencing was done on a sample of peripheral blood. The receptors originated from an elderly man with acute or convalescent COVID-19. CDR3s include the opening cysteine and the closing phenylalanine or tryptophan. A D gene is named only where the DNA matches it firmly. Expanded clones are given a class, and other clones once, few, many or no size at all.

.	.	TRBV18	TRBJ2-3	CASSPAAPSGTDTQYF	TGTGCCAGCTCCCCCGCGGCCCCTAGCGGCACAGATACGCAGTATTTT
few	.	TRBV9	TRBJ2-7	CASSVGTPSQGWYEQYF	TGTGCCAGCAGCGTAGGGACTCCCTCACAGGGTTGGTACGAGCAGTACTTC
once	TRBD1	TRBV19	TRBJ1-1	CASSLRDRDLAEAFF	TGTGCCAGTAGTCTCCGGGACAGGGACTTAGCCGAAGCTTTCTTT
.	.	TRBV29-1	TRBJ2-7	CSVGGTLAYEQYF	TGCAGCGTTGGGGGGACACTCGCCTACGAGCAGTACTTC
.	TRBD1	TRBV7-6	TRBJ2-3	CASSLGQGSTDTQYF	TGTGCCAGCAGCTTAGGACAGGGGAGCACAGATACGCAGTATTTT
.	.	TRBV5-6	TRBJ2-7	CASSLLDRDLYEQYF	TGTGCCAGCAGCTTGCTGGACAGAGACCTCTACGAGCAGTACTTC
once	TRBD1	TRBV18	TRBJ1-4	CASSPTYPGQINEKLFF	TGTGCCAGCTCACCCACGTATCCGGGACAGATTAATGAAAAACTGTTTTTT
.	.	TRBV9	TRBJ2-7	CASSVATESYEQYF	TGTGCCAGCAGCGTGGCGACAGAAAGCTACGAGCAGTACTTC
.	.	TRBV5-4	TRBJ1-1	CASSLGGKTEAFF	TGTGCCAGCAGCTTGGGAGGGAAGACTGAAGCTTTCTTT
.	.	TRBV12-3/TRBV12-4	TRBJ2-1	CASTPEYEGQFF	TGTGCCAGCACTCCGGAGTATGAAGGGCAGTTCTTC
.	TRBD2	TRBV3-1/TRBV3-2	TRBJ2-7	CASSQGGGGYEQYF	TGTGCCAGCAGCCAGGGTGGCGGGGGTTACGAGCAGTACTTC
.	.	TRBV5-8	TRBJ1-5	CASSEGRSNQPQHF	TGTGCCAGCAGCGAGGGTCGTAGCAATCAGCCCCAGCATTTT
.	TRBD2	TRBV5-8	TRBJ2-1	CASSIRLAGGYNEQFF	TGTGCCAGCAGCATCCGACTAGCGGGGGGTTACAATGAGCAGTTCTTC
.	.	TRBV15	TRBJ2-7	CATSTWGRSYEQYF	TGTGCCACCAGCACCTGGGGCAGGTCCTACGAGCAGTACTTC
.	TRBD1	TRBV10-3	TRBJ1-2	CAISLGQGINYGYTF	TGTGCCATCAGTCTGGGACAGGGCATTAACTATGGCTACACCTTC
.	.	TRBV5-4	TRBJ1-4	CASSLQGQLFF	TGTGCCAGCAGCCTACAGGGACAACTGTTTTTT
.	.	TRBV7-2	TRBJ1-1	CASTLNSILNTEAFF	TGTGCCAGCACCCTTAACTCGATCTTGAACACTGAAGCTTTCTTT
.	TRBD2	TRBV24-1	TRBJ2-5	CATSRAGEATQYF	TGTGCCACCAGTCGGGCGGGAGAGGCGACCCAGTACTTC
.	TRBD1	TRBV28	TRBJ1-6	CASSPTGQAPLHF	TGTGCCAGCAGTCCCACGGGACAGGCACCCCTCCACTTT
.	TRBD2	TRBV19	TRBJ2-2	CASSRPSGANTGELFF	TGTGCCAGTAGTAGACCCAGCGGGGCCAACACCGGGGAGCTGTTTTTT
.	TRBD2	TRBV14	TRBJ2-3	CASTLAGAGDTQYF	TGTGCCAGCACTCTAGCGGGAGCCGGGGATACGCAGTATTTT
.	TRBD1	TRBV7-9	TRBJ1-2	CASSLDPGQNYGYTF	TGTGCCAGCAGCTTAGACCCGGGACAGAACTATGGCTACACCTTC
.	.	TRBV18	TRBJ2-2	CASSLKAPGNTGELFF	TGTGCCAGCTCCCTTAAAGCCCCAGGGAACACCGGGGAGCTGTTTTTT
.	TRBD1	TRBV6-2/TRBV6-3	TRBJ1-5	CASSRNRDSNQPQHF	TGTGCCAGCAGTCGGAACCGGGACAGTAATCAGCCCCAGCATTTT
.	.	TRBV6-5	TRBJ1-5	CASSQGGNQPQHF	TGTGCCAGCAGCCAGGGTGGCAATCAGCCCCAGCATTTT
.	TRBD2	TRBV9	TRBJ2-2	CASSTSSGYTGELFF	TGTGCCAGCAGCACAAGTAGCGGGTACACCGGGGAGCTGTTTTTT
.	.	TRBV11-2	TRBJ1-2	CASSLGQNYGYTF	TGTGCCAGCAGCTTGGGGCAGAACTATGGCTACACCTTC
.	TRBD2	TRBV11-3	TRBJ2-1	CASSSSGSRYNEQFF	TGTGCCAGCAGTTCTAGCGGGAGTCGGTACAATGAGCAGTTCTTC
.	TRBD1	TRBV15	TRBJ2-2	CATSGKTGSVGELFF	TGTGCCACCAGCGGAAAGACAGGGTCTGTCGGGGAGCTGTTTTTT
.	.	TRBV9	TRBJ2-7	CASSPEGGPYEQYF	TGTGCCAGCAGCCCAGAAGGGGGACCCTACGAGCAGTACTTC
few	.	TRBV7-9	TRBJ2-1	CASSLEVTINEQFF	TGTGCCAGCAGCTTAGAGGTGACAATCAATGAGCAGTTCTTC
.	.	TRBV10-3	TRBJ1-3	CAISESRAGNTIYF	TGTGCCATCAGTGAGAGCAGGGCGGGAAACACCATATATTTT
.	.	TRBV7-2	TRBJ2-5	CASSLNRETQYF	TGTGCCAGCAGCTTAAACAGGGAGACCCAGTACTTC
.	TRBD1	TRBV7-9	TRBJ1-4	CASSPDRVRATNEKLFF	TGTGCCAGCAGCCCAGACAGGGTTCGGGCAACTAATGAAAAACTGTTTTTT
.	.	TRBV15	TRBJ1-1	CATSRQNTEAFF	TGTGCCACCAGCAGACAGAACACTGAAGCTTTCTTT
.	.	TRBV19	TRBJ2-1	CASSIDGSYNEQFF	TGTGCCAGTAGTATAGACGGGAGCTACAATGAGCAGTTCTTC
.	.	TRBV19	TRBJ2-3	CASSIVGAPDTQYF	TGTGCCAGTAGTATCGTAGGGGCCCCAGATACGCAGTATTTT
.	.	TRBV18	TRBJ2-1	CASSTTGDNEQFF	TGTGCCAGCTCAACGACAGGTGATAATGAGCAGTTCTTC
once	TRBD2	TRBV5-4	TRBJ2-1	CASSPGLAAYNEQFF	TGTGCCAGCAGCCCCGGACTAGCGGCCTACAATGAGCAGTTCTTC
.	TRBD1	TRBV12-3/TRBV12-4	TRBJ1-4	CASSGTASEKLFF	TGTGCCAGCAGCGGGACAGCGTCTGAAAAACTGTTTTTT
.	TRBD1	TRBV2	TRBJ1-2	CASTGQGLYGYTF	TGTGCCAGCACTGGACAGGGTCTTTATGGCTACACCTTC
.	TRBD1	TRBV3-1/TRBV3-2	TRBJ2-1	CASSQTGTGGNEQFF	TGTGCCAGCAGCCAAACCGGGACAGGAGGGAATGAGCAGTTCTTC
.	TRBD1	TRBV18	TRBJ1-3	CASSQGQVDGNTIYF	TGTGCCAGCTCCCAGGGACAGGTTGATGGAAACACCATATATTTT
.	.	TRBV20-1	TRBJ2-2	CSASTRENTGELFF	TGCAGTGCTAGTACGCGGGAGAACACCGGGGAGCTGTTTTTT
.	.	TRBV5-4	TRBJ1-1	CASSFGGPGDTEAFF	TGTGCCAGCAGCTTTGGCGGGCCCGGGGACACTGAAGCTTTCTTT
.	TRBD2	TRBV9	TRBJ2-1	CASSVAGGLHNEQFF	TGTGCCAGCAGCGTAGCGGGAGGGCTCCACAATGAGCAGTTCTTC
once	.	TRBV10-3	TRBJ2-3	CAISEAGAQTDTQYF	TGTGCCATCAGTGAGGCAGGGGCGCAGACAGATACGCAGTATTTT
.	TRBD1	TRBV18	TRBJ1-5	CASSPGTGASNQPQHF	TGTGCCAGCTCACCGGGTACAGGGGCCAGCAATCAGCCCCAGCATTTT
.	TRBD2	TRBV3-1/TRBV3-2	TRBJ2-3	CASSRRSGATDTQYF	TGTGCCAGCAGCAGACGTAGCGGGGCCACAGATACGCAGTATTTT
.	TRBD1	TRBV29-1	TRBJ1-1	CSVSTGGFTEAFF	TGCAGCGTCTCTACAGGGGGCTTCACTGAAGCTTTCTTT
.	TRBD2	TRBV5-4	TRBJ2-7	CASSLGLAGEREQYF	TGTGCCAGCAGCTTGGGGCTAGCGGGAGAGAGGGAGCAGTACTTC
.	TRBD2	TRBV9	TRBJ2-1	CASSVESGRFNEQFF	TGTGCCAGCAGCGTAGAAAGCGGGAGGTTCAATGAGCAGTTCTTC
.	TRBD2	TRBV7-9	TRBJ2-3	CASGPPSGSLDTQYF	TGTGCCAGCGGCCCTCCTAGCGGGAGTTTAGATACGCAGTATTTT
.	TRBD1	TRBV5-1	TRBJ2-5	CASSRQGIGETQYF	TGCGCCAGCAGTCGACAGGGGATTGGAGAGACCCAGTACTTC